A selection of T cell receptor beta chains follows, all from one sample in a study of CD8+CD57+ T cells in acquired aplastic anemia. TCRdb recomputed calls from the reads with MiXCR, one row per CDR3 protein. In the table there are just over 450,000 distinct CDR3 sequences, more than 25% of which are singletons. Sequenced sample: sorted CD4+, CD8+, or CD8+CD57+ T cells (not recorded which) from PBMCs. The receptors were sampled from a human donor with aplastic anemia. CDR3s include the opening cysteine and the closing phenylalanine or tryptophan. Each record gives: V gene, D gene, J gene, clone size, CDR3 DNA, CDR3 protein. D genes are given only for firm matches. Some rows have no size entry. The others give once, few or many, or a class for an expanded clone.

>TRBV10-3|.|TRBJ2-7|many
TGTGCCATCAGCCCGGGACCCACGGACGAGCAGTACTTC
CAISPGPTDEQYF
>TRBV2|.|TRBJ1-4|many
TGTGCCAGCAGTGAACTCTCCCCATTCGGGGAAAAACTGTTTTTT
CASSELSPFGEKLFF
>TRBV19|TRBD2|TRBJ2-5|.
TGTGCCAGTAGTATCAGACTAGCGGGGGCGCCAAGGGAGACCCAGTACTTC
CASSIRLAGAPRETQYF
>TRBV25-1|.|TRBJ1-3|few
TGTGCCAGCGAAGGGGGGCAGATCTCTGGAAACACCATATATTTT
CASEGGQISGNTIYF
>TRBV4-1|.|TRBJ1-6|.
TGCGCCAGCAGCCAGGAGCTACGAATTATAACCTCCTATAATTCACCCCTCCACTTT
CASSQELRIITSYNSPLHF
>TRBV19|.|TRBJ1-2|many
TGTGCCAGTAGTATCGGGGCAGCTAACTATGGCTACACCTTC
CASSIGAANYGYTF
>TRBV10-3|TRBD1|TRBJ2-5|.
TGTGCCATCAGTGTAGTAGAACGGACAGGGCAAGAGACCCAGTACTTC
CAISVVERTGQETQYF
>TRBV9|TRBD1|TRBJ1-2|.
TGTGCCAGCAGCGTAGGCGAAGTATCGGGACAGGGGAATGACTATGGCTACACCTTC
CASSVGEVSGQGNDYGYTF
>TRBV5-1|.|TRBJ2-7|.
TGCGCCAGCAGCTATGACAGTGCAGGGGAGCAGTACTTC
CASSYDSAGEQYF
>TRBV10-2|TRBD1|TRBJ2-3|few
TGCGCCAGCAGTGTACAGACAGGGGCAGGAGATACGCAGTATTTT
CASSVQTGAGDTQYF
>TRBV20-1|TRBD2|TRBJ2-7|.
TGCAGTGCTAGAGATGGTGACAGCCCAGCGGGGTACGAGCAGTACTTC
CSARDGDSPAGYEQYF
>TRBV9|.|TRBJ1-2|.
TGTGCCAGCAGCAGCCGTACAGGTCCTCCGAATGGCTACACCTTC
CASSSRTGPPNGYTF
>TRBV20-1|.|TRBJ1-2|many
TGCAGTGCCGGCGTAAGGTCGGCCGGCTACACCTTC
CSAGVRSAGYTF
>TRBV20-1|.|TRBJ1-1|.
TGCAGTGCTAGAGATCATAAGGGGAGGAGCACTGAAGCTTTCTTT
CSARDHKGRSTEAFF
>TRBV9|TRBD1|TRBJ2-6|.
TGTGCCAGCAGCATAGGGACAGGGTCTGGGGCCAACGTCCTGACTTTC
CASSIGTGSGANVLTF
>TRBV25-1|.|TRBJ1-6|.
TGTGCCAGCAGTTTATCGCCAGGGGCTTATTCACCCCTCCACTTT
CASSLSPGAYSPLHF
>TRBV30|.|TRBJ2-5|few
TGTGCCTGGTCGGGGCGGGGTTTAGAGACCCAGTACTTC
CAWSGRGLETQYF
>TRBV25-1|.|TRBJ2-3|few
TGTGCCAGCAGTGAAGGGACCAGACTTACGCAGTATTTT
CASSEGTRLTQYF